This passage covers 24 T cell receptor beta chains from one sample sequenced in a study of cytomegalovirus exposure and HLA in healthy donors. Primers included in the PCR were 60 Vbeta and 13 Jbeta primers. This table comes from immunoSEQ multiplex PCR, and its TCRdb copy is limited to in-frame clones, with some not included. Among 200,000 or so clones listed, around 83% were seen once. The source material was PBMCs. The receptors stem from a middle-aged woman in good health and CMV-seronegative.

The rearrangement uses TRBV6-5 and TRBJ2-4; D is uncertain. Germline CDR1 reads MNHEY; CDR2 reads SVGAGI. Between the trimmed V and J ends, which lost 2 bases and 0 bases, there was a span of 11 bases. There are 16 residues in the CDR3. CDR3 in amino acids: CASSYHLDLAKNIQYF. CDR3 nucleotide sequence: TGTGCCAGCAGTTACCACCTAGACCTAGCCAAAAACATTCAGTACTTC.

The chain couples TRBV4-1 to TRBJ1-2, with D possibly TRBD1 on 5 matching bases. The CDR3 loop spans 14 amino acids. The germline CDR1 and CDR2 sequences are MGHRA and YSYEKL. V gave up 0 bases and J gave up 8 bases, with 13 bases separating them. In DNA form, the CDR3 reads TGCGCCAGCAGCCAAGATCCCCAGGGAAGAGGCTACACCTTC. Translated, it gives CASSQDPQGRGYTF.

This chain links TRBV29-1 with TRBJ2-1, with D possibly being TRBD2 (6 bases). The CDR3 has 13 amino acids. Trimming stripped 7 bases from V and 5 bases from J, with 15 bases between. CDR1 is SQVTM and CDR2 is ANQGSEA in the germline V gene. The CDR3 reads CSAEGGTHNEQFF. The DNA of the CDR3 is TGCAGCGCCGAGGGCGGGACCCACAATGAGCAGTTCTTC.

This clone was counted a single time. J is TRBJ2-5 and V is TRBV11-2; 9 bases are a match to TRBD1. In germline, CDR1 is SGHAT, CDR2 FQNNGV. Unmatched junction bases numbered 4, after V lost 3 bases and J lost 5 bases. The CDR3 is 14 residues long. CDR3 protein: CASSLGQGRETQYF. The CDR3 region has the DNA TGTGCCAGCAGCTTGGGACAGGGTCGGGAGACCCAGTACTTC.

The chain recombines TRBV6-4 with TRBJ2-1; 8 bases map to TRBD2. V was clipped by 4 bases and J by 2 bases; unmatched bases: 7. Per the germline V gene, CDR1 is MRHNA and CDR2 is SNTAGT. The CDR3 extends over 16 amino acids. CDR3 region: CASSVEAGEAYNEQFF. CDR3 in DNA: TGTGCCAGCAGTGTGGAAGCGGGAGAGGCCTACAATGAGCAGTTCTTC.

DNA for the CDR3: TGCGCCACCTCAGAGGGTATCCTCCGAGGGAACGAGCAGTACTTC. It specifies CATSEGILRGNEQYF. This chain uses TRBV5-1 with TRBJ2-5; TRBD2 is a possible D gene (5 bases). The end of the DNA aligns better with TRBJ2-7, so the J call may be wrong. CDR3 length: 15 residues. Germline V CDR1 and CDR2: SGHRS, YFSETQ.

The V gene is TRBV30, the J gene TRBJ1-2, with 8 bases lining up with TRBD1. Germline lookup yields CDR1 GTSNPN and CDR2 SVGIG (reference sequence). The ends lost 8 bases at V and 3 bases at J; junction bases unmatched: 14. This CDR3 has 15 residues. CDR3 DNA: TGTGCCCATTATTGGACAGGGTTCGGCCACTATGGCTACACCTTC. Protein: CAHYWTGFGHYGYTF.

The chain links TRBV28 to TRBJ2-5, with 8 bases identical to TRBD2. The CDR3 covers 16 residues. Germline V gene lookup returns CDR1 MDHEN and CDR2 SYDVKM. V lost 1 base and J lost 5; bases outside the gene matches: 9. The CDR3 DNA reads as TGTGCCAGCAGTTTATCGCGGGGGGTGATGGGGGAGACCCAGTACTTC. Translation gives CASSLSRGVMGETQYF.

The chain joins TRBV10-1 to TRBJ2-5; TRBD1 matches at 10 bases. There are 14 residues in the CDR3. The V gene's germline CDR1 is WNHNN and CDR2 SYGVQD (reference sequence). The junction had 2 bases not matched to a gene; V was cut back by 2 bases and J by 5 bases. The CDR3 nucleotides are TGCGCCAGCAGTGAGGGGACAGGGGTGGAGACCCAGTACTTC. This codes for CASSEGTGVETQYF.

V is TRBV7-7 and J is TRBJ2-7, with TRBD1 matching 8 bases. V was clipped by 5 bases and J by 6 bases; unmatched bases: 15. CDR1 is SSHAT, CDR2 FNYEAQ, per germline (reference sequence). The CDR3 loop spans 16 amino acids. The CDR3 loop reads CASSPGAGQGMGEQYF. DNA for the CDR3: TGTGCCAGCAGCCCCGGAGCAGGACAGGGAATGGGCGAGCAGTACTTC.

The chain carries TRBV2 and TRBJ2-4; the D gene is possibly TRBD1 (6 bases). Trimming removed 4 bases at V and 3 bases at J, with 7 bases between. The CDR3 is made up of 13 amino acids. From germline, CDR1 is SNHLY and CDR2 FYNNEI. In DNA, the CDR3 is TGTGCCAGCAGTGTAGGGGGCAAAAACATTCAGTACTTC. It yields the protein CASSVGGKNIQYF.

The chain uses TRBV7-2 and TRBJ1-1, with TRBD1 matching over 8 bases. This CDR3 contains 16 residues. J was trimmed by 3 bases and V by 1 base; bases with no gene match: 7. CDR1 and CDR2 (germline): SGHTA, FQGNSA. The CDR3 here is CASSLGAGGSYTEAFF. In nucleotides, the CDR3 is TGTGCCAGCAGCTTAGGCGCAGGGGGCTCGTACACTGAAGCTTTCTTT.

The chain joins TRBV4-1 to TRBJ2-5, with 8 bases that match TRBD2. This CDR3 is built from 15 residues. The germline V gene encodes CDR1 MGHRA and CDR2 YSYEKL. Unmatched junction bases numbered 8, after V lost 3 bases and J lost 5 bases. CDR3 sequence: CASSHGGGSVETQYF. The DNA for the CDR3 is TGCGCCAGCAGCCACGGCGGGGGGTCTGTGGAGACCCAGTACTTC.

The chain is built from TRBV19 and TRBJ1-3; D uncertain. CDR3 length equals 14 residues. Germline loops: CDR1 LNHDA, CDR2 SQIVND (reference sequence). The V gene lost 8 bases and the J gene lost 3 bases, with 14 bases spanning the gap. In nucleotides, the CDR3 is TGTGCCAGTGGAGGGTCTCTGGTTGGAAACACCATATATTTT. As protein: CASGGSLVGNTIYF.

The chain has TRBV9 and TRBJ2-1; 8 bases are a match to TRBD2. Germline V lookup: CDR1 SGDLS, CDR2 YYNGEE. Trimming cost V 4 bases and J 9 bases; bases outside gene matches: 18. This CDR3 has 17 residues. The CDR3 sequence: CASSPLGPSGPPTEQFF. CDR3 DNA sequence: TGTGCCAGCAGCCCCCTAGGTCCTAGCGGGCCTCCCACTGAGCAGTTCTTC.

The V gene is TRBV6-6, the J gene TRBJ2-2; no definite D call. Germline V gives CDR1 MNHNY, CDR2 SVGAGI (reference sequence). The ends were cut back, 7 bases at V and 4 bases at J, with 13 bases in the middle. There are 14 residues in the CDR3. CDR3: CASTNRVSTGELFF. The CDR3 DNA reads TGTGCCAGCACCAACAGAGTTTCCACCGGGGAGCTGTTTTTT.

This chain connects TRBV18 to TRBJ2-6; D gene ambiguous. The V gene's germline CDR1 is KGHSH and CDR2 LQKENI. The ends were cut back, 5 bases at V and 1 base at J, with 9 bases in the middle. CDR3 length equals 15 residues. Written as DNA, the CDR3 is TGTGCCAGCTCATATTGGGCGTCTGGGGCCAACGTCCTGACTTTC. Encoded protein: CASSYWASGANVLTF.

J is TRBJ1-1 and V is TRBV29-1, with D possibly matching TRBD1 (6 bases). V lost 8 bases to trimming and J lost 0 bases, with 7 bases between them. The CDR3 contains 11 residues. Germline CDR1 is SQVTM and CDR2 is ANQGSEA. The DNA for the CDR3 is TGCAGCTGGGGGCTGAACACTGAAGCTTTCTTT. This gives the protein CSWGLNTEAFF.

The V and J genes are TRBV28 and TRBJ1-1; 11 bases align to TRBD1. The J segment lost 1 base and the V segment lost 4 bases, leaving 2 bases of the junction unmatched. This CDR3 is built from 15 residues. Germline loops: CDR1 MDHEN, CDR2 SYDVKM. CDR3 region: CASSWTGGWNTEAFF. The CDR3 DNA is TGTGCCAGCAGTTGGACAGGGGGCTGGAACACTGAAGCTTTCTTT.

The V and J genes are TRBV10-1 and TRBJ2-2, with TRBD2 matching over 10 bases. J lost 5 bases, V lost 5 bases, and 8 bases had no gene match. This CDR3 region has 16 residues. The germline V gene encodes CDR1 WNHNN and CDR2 SYGVQD (reference sequence). CDR3 bases: TGCGCCAGCAGTCGGACTAGCGGAGGGACTACCGGGGAGCTGTTTTTT. Its translation: CASSRTSGGTTGELFF.

On this clone itself: A junction end diverges from the germline sequence, so it may reflect a read error. The chain combines TRBV7-9 with TRBJ1-4, with TRBD1 identical over 8 bases. The CDR3 is 16 residues long. Germline V lookup: CDR1 SEHNR, CDR2 FQNEAQ (reference sequence). CDR3 coding DNA: TGTTCCAGCAGCTTGACAGGGGACCTCCGGAATGAAAAACTGTTTTTT. As protein: CSSSLTGDLRNEKLFF.

The V gene is TRBV19, the J gene TRBJ1-5; no clear D. V lost 5 bases, J lost 4 bases, and 9 bases lay in between. CDR1 LNHDA and CDR2 SQIVND come from the germline V gene (reference sequence). There are 13 residues in the CDR3. As DNA, the CDR3 is TGTGCCAGTAGTTGGAGTGGTAATCAGCCCCAGCATTTT. This sequence encodes CASSWSGNQPQHF.

The chain has TRBV14 and TRBJ2-3; 15 nucleotides match TRBD2. The V gene's germline CDR1 is SGHDN and CDR2 FVKESK. V lost 5 bases to trimming and J lost 2 bases; unmatched junction nucleotides: 17. The CDR3 runs 21 residues. The CDR3 bases are TGTGCCAGCAGCTTCTCTCCCGGGACTAGCGGGAGGCCCAAATCCACAGATACGCAGTATTTT. This gives the protein CASSFSPGTSGRPKSTDTQYF.

The chain links TRBV27 to TRBJ2-7, with 7 bases that match TRBD2. Trimming cost V 4 bases and J 4 bases; bases outside gene matches: 10. CDR1 is MNHEY and CDR2 is SMNVEV in the germline V gene (reference sequence). The CDR3 is made up of 15 amino acids. CDR3 loop: CASSYDSGPGYEQYF. Here the CDR3 DNA reads TGTGCCAGCAGTTACGATAGCGGGCCAGGGTACGAGCAGTACTTC.